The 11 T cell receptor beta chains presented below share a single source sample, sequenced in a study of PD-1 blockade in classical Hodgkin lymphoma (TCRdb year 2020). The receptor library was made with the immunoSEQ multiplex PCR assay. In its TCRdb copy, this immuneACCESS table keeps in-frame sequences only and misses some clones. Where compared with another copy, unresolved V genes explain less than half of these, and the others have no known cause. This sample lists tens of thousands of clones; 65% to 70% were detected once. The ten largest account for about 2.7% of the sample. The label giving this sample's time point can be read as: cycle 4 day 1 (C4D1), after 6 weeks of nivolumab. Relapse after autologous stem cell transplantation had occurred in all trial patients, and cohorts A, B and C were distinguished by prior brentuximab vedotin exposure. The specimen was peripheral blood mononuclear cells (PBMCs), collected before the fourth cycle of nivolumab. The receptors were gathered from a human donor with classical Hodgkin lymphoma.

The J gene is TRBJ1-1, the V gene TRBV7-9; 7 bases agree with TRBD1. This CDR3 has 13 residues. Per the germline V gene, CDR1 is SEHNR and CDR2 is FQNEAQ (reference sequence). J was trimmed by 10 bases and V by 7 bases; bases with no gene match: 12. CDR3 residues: CASNLMEQGVAFF. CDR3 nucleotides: TGTGCCAGCAACCTGATGGAGCAGGGGGTAGCTTTCTTT.

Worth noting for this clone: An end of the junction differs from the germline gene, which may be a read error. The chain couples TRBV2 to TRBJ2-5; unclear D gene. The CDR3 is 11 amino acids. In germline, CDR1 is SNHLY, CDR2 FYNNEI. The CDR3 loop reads CASSDRPLADF. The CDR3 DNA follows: TGTGCCAGCAGTGACCGACCCCTGGCTGACTTC.

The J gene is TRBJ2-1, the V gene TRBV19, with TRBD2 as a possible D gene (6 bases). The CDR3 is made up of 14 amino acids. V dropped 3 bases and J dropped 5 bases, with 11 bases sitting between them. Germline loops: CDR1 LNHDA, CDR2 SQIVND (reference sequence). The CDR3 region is CASSIRGGHNEQFF. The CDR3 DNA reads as TGTGCCAGTAGTATCCGGGGAGGTCACAATGAGCAGTTCTTC.

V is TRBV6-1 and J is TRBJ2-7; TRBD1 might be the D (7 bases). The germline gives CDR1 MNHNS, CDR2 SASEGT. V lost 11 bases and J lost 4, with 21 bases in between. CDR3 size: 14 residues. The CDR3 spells CAVGGSSDRYEQYF. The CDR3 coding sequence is TGTGCCGTAGGGGGCTCTAGCGATCGGTACGAGCAGTACTTC.

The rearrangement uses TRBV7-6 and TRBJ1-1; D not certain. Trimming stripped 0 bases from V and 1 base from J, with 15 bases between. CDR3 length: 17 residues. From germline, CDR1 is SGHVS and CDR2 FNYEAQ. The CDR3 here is CASSLAGEDWGNTEAFF. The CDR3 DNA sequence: TGTGCCAGCAGCTTAGCCGGCGAGGACTGGGGGAACACTGAAGCTTTCTTT.

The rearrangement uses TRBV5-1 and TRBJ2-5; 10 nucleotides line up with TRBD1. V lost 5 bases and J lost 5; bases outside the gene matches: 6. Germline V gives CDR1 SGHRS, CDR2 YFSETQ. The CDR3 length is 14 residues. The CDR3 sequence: CASSTTGGGETQYF. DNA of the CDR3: TGCGCCAGCAGTACGACAGGGGGCGGGGAGACCCAGTACTTC.

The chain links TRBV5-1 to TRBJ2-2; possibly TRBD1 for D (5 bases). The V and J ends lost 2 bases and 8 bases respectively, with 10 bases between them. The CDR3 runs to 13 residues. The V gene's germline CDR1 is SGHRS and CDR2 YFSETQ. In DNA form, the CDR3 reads TGCGCCAGCAGCTTAAACCAGGGAGGGGAGCTGTTTTTT. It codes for CASSLNQGGELFF. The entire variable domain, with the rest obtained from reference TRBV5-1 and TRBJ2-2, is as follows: KAGVTQTPRYLIKTRGQQVTLSCSPISGHRSVSWYQQTPGQGLQFLFEYFSETQRNKGNFPGRFSGRQFSNSRSEMNVSTLELGDSALYLCASSLNQGGELFFGEGSRLTVL.

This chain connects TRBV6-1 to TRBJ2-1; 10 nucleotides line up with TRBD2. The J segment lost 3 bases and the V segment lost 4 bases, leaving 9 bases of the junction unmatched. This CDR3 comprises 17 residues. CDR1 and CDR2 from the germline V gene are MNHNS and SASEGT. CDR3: CASSGDSGGILYNEQFF. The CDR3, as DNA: TGTGCCAGCAGTGGGGATAGCGGGGGGATTCTCTACAATGAGCAGTTCTTC.

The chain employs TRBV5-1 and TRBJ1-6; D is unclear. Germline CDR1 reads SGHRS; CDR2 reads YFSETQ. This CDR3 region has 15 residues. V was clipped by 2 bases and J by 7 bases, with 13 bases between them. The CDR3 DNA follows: TGCGCCAGCAGCTTTAGGCTATCAGCGAATTCACCCCTCCACTTT. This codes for CASSFRLSANSPLHF. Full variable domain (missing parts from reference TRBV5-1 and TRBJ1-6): KAGVTQTPRYLIKTRGQQVTLSCSPISGHRSVSWYQQTPGQGLQFLFEYFSETQRNKGNFPGRFSGRQFSNSRSEMNVSTLELGDSALYLCASSFRLSANSPLHFGNGTRLTVT.

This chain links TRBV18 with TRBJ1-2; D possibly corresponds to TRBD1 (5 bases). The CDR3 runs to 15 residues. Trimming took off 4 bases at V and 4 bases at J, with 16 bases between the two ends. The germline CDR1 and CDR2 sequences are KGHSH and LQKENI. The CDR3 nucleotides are TGTGCCAGCTCACGCCTGACAGAAGCCTCCTATGGCTACACCTTC. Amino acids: CASSRLTEASYGYTF.

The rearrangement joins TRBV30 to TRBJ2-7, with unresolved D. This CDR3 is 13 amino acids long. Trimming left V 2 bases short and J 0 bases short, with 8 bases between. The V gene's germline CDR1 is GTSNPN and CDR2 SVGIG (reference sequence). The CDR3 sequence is CAWSSGSSYEQYF. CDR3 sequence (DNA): TGTGCCTGGAGTTCTGGAAGCTCCTACGAGCAGTACTTC.